Listed here are 13 T cell receptor beta chains from one sample, sequenced in a study of cytomegalovirus exposure and HLA in healthy donors (dated by TCRdb to the late 2010s). The library was obtained by the immunoSEQ multiplex PCR assay. For the multiplex PCR, a mixture combining 60 forward primers for TCR Vbeta segments and 13 reverse primers for TCR Jbeta segments was used. Here the immuneACCESS table is served through TCRdb, limited to in-frame sequences with V and J called. Missing clones are a known gap in these copies; in checked studies unresolved V genes cover under half, and the rest lacks a known reason. The sample has 150,000 or so clones on record, roughly 82% of them singletons. Jointly, the top ten make up approximately 6.8% of the sample. Sequenced sample: PBMCs. The receptor source for this set is a young man in good health and CMV-seronegative.

In this sample, this clone turned up a few times. The rearrangement joins TRBV27 to TRBJ1-2; D remains unclear. The CDR3 loop spans 10 amino acids. V gave up 8 bases and J gave up 5 bases, with 6 bases separating them. Germline-derived CDR1 and CDR2 are MNHEY and SMNVEV (reference sequence). The CDR3 spells CASPPYGYTF. The CDR3, as DNA: TGTGCCAGCCCTCCTTATGGCTACACCTTC.

V gene TRBV27 combines with J gene TRBJ2-3, with TRBD2 matching 11 bases. In germline, CDR1 is MNHEY, CDR2 SMNVEV (reference sequence). The CDR3 loop spans 15 amino acids. Unmatched junction bases numbered 8, after V lost 7 bases and J lost 5 bases. The CDR3, as DNA: TGTGCCAGCATACATAGCGGGGGGGCAATAGATACGCAGTATTTT. Translated, it gives CASIHSGGAIDTQYF.

The chain joins TRBV7-9 to TRBJ2-2, with 7 positions matching TRBD2. CDR3 length: 17 amino acids. V lost 1 base to trimming and J lost 1 base; unmatched junction nucleotides: 6. Germline CDR1 is SEHNR and CDR2 is FQNEAQ (reference sequence). The CDR3 protein is CASSLGEGPQNTGELFF. The CDR3 DNA reads TGTGCCAGCAGCTTAGGGGAGGGACCACAGAACACCGGGGAGCTGTTTTTT. Together with reference TRBV7-9 and TRBJ2-2, the CDR3 gives the full variable domain: DTGVSQNPRHKITKRGQNVTFRCDPISEHNRLYWYRQTLGQGPEFLTYFQNEAQLEKSRLLSDRFSAERPKGSFSTLEIQRTEQGDSAMYLCASSLGEGPQNTGELFFGEGSRLTVL.

The gene calls are TRBV7-9 and TRBJ2-2, with unresolved D. Looked up from germline, CDR1 is SEHNR and CDR2 is FQNEAQ (reference sequence). Trimming removed 1 base from V and 2 bases from J, with 8 bases in between. There are 15 residues in the CDR3. The CDR3 DNA reads TGTGCCAGCAGCTTAGGGCAAGTCAACACCGGGGAGCTGTTTTTT. Translated: CASSLGQVNTGELFF.

CDR3 nucleotides: TGTGCCAGCAGTTTACAGGGGAAGGAAACTGAAGCTTTCTTT. Amino acid sequence: CASSLQGKETEAFF. The chain uses TRBV2 and TRBJ1-1, with 7 bases identical to TRBD1. The germline V gene encodes CDR1 SNHLY and CDR2 FYNNEI. Trimming removed 5 bases from V and 5 bases from J; junction bases left unmatched: 8. This CDR3 has 14 amino acids.

The V call is TRBV11-2, the J call TRBJ2-4, with 9 bases matching TRBD2. V was clipped by 1 base and J by 2 bases; unmatched bases: 12. The CDR3 runs to 19 residues. Germline CDR1 SGHAT, CDR2 FQNNGV. CDR3 amino acids: CASSLASYEAGGSKNIQYF. The CDR3 coding sequence is TGTGCCAGCAGCTTAGCCTCTTACGAAGCGGGAGGATCCAAAAACATTCAGTACTTC.

In this sample, this clone turned up once. This chain connects TRBV28 to TRBJ1-5; a possible D gene is TRBD1 (5 bases). The CDR3 extends over 15 amino acids. Per germline, CDR1 MDHEN and CDR2 SYDVKM. V dropped 2 bases and J dropped 4 bases, with 12 bases sitting between them. DNA for the CDR3: TGTGCCAGCAGTTTAGGGGCGGGGGGTAATCAGCCCCAGCATTTT. Its translation is CASSLGAGGNQPQHF.

This rearrangement joins TRBV30 to TRBJ2-5; D perhaps matches TRBD2 (5 bases). The CDR3 has 14 amino acids. The V gene lost 3 bases and the J gene lost 5 bases, with 16 bases spanning the gap. Germline-derived CDR1 and CDR2 are GTSNPN and SVGIG (reference sequence). CDR3 residues: CAWRRGGRIETQYF. The CDR3 DNA reads as TGTGCCTGGAGAAGAGGAGGACGGATCGAGACCCAGTACTTC.

This CDR3 is CASSLPRTGIGGYTF. In DNA form, the CDR3 reads TGTGCCAGCAGCCTCCCCCGGACAGGGATAGGAGGCTACACCTTC. This sequence joins TRBV9 and TRBJ1-2, with 8 bases aligning to TRBD1. Germline CDR1 SGDLS, CDR2 YYNGEE. With 4 bases clipped from V and 8 bases from J, the junction kept 13 bases outside the gene matches. The CDR3 has 15 amino acids.

This clone occurred once. The chain joins TRBV4-1 to TRBJ1-2; D is possibly TRBD1 (6 bases). CDR1 MGHRA and CDR2 YSYEKL come from the germline V gene. CDR3 length: 14 amino acids. V lost 4 bases to trimming and J lost 3 bases, with 12 bases between them. Here the CDR3 DNA reads TGCGCCAGCAGCCCATACGCAGGGGACTATGGCTACACCTTC. Residues: CASSPYAGDYGYTF.

The rearrangement uses TRBV19 and TRBJ1-5, with TRBD1 identical over 7 bases. The CDR3 loop spans 14 amino acids. CDR1 is LNHDA, CDR2 SQIVND, per germline (reference sequence). J gave up 2 bases and V 10 bases, and 8 bases lay outside the gene matches. CDR3 amino acids: CATRGALGNQPQHF. The DNA for the CDR3 is TGTGCCACCAGGGGGGCCCTCGGCAATCAGCCCCAGCATTTT.

The chain has TRBV13 and TRBJ2-1; TRBD2 is a possible D gene (6 bases). The V gene's germline CDR1 is PRHDT and CDR2 FYEKMQ (reference sequence). CDR3 length equals 16 residues. The V gene lost 1 base and the J gene lost 4 bases, with 14 bases spanning the gap. DNA for the CDR3: TGTGCCAGCAGCTTAGCCCTGGGAGGAAGTTACAATGAGCAGTTCTTC. This encodes CASSLALGGSYNEQFF.

The chain combines TRBV18 with TRBJ1-5; 9 nucleotides line up with TRBD1. The CDR3 has 15 residues. Germline assignment: CDR1 KGHSH and CDR2 LQKENI. V was clipped by 5 bases and J by 4 bases; unmatched bases: 6. CDR3 DNA: TGTGCCAGCTCAACCGGGACAGGGAGGAATCAGCCCCAGCATTTT. As protein: CASSTGTGRNQPQHF.